This T cell receptor (beta chain) derives from a study of somatic mutations in cytotoxic T cells in rheumatoid arthritis. General study findings and limits: Multiple comparisons were not accounted for in the slight TRBV07 underrepresentation seen in rheumatoid arthritis patients. No significant CD8+ T-cell clonality difference was found between rheumatoid arthritis patients and age-matched controls. Among approximately 60 patients, about eight showed a largest CD8+ clone that surpassed 20% of CD8+ cells.

Assay: immunoSEQ multiplex PCR; the TCRdb copy retains only in-frame clones and omits some. The sample shows fewer than 6,000 clones, approximately 78% of them seen only once. As for this clone: Its cognate antigen is unknown.

The CDR3 extends over 18 amino acids. After removal of 6 bases from V and 0 bases from J, the junction contained 13 bases not matched to a gene. CDR1 KGHSH and CDR2 LQKENI come from the germline V gene. What was sequenced was CD8+ T cells sorted from blood. The clonotype was recovered from an adult with rheumatoid arthritis. The rearrangement uses TRBV18 and TRBJ2-1; 8 bases fit TRBD2. The CDR3 is CASSRGSGVGSSYNEQFF. The CDR3, as DNA: TGTGCCAGCTCCCGGGGTAGCGGGGTCGGTAGCTCCTACAATGAGCAGTTCTTC.